This TCR beta chain came from a study of neurological immune-mediated disorders. Study as a whole: Multiple sclerosis patients numbered approximately 34, of whom about 30 were relapsing-remitting and 3 secondary progressive.

From the 5' RACE reads, TCRdb called clonotypes with MiXCR, one entry per CDR3 protein. The table lists about 21,000 distinct CDR3 sequences, 17% of them singletons. By share, this clonotype counts as medium-sized (0.01 to 0.1%). Sequencing was performed on CD8+ T cells from blood. The sequence was obtained from a woman in her late teens or twenties with multiple sclerosis.

CDR3 in amino acids: CASRATGGNEKLFF. In nucleotides, the CDR3 is TGTGCCAGCAGGGCGACAGGGGGCAATGAAAAACTGTTTTTT. This chain uses TRBV14 with TRBJ1-4; 10 bases fit TRBD1. J lost 5 bases, V lost 6 bases, and 3 bases had no gene match. The CDR3 is 14 residues long. CDR1 SGHDN and CDR2 FVKESK come from the germline V gene.